This T cell receptor beta chain appears in the sequencing data of a study of blood T cell repertoires in COVID-19. Study-wide context: Samples came from the United States, Italy and Spain, spanning acute and convalescent COVID-19. T cells, B-cell-depleted T cells, or PBMCs provided the cDNA or gDNA that served as material.

In the original processing: Amplification of reference gene primers was used by the study to estimate nucleated cell counts. The method was immunoSEQ multiplex PCR; TCRdb's version includes in-frame clones alone and lacks a portion of them. V and J calls plus clone size are reproduced from that table; the DNA served to infer D and trimming. The table lists under 45,000 clones, around nine tenths of them singletons. This CDR3 is 14 amino acids long. The germline V gene has CDR1 MDHEN and CDR2 SYDVKM. V shed 6 bases, J shed 8 bases, and the junction held 12 bases outside the gene matches. The sample was peripheral blood. This TCR was sampled from a man aged 60 to 69 with active COVID-19. V usage is TRBV28 and J usage is TRBJ1-2, with TRBD1 matching over 7 bases. CDR3 sequence reads: CASRVWRQGGGYTF. The CDR3 nucleotides read TGTGCCAGCAGGGTCTGGAGACAGGGCGGGGGCTACACCTTC.